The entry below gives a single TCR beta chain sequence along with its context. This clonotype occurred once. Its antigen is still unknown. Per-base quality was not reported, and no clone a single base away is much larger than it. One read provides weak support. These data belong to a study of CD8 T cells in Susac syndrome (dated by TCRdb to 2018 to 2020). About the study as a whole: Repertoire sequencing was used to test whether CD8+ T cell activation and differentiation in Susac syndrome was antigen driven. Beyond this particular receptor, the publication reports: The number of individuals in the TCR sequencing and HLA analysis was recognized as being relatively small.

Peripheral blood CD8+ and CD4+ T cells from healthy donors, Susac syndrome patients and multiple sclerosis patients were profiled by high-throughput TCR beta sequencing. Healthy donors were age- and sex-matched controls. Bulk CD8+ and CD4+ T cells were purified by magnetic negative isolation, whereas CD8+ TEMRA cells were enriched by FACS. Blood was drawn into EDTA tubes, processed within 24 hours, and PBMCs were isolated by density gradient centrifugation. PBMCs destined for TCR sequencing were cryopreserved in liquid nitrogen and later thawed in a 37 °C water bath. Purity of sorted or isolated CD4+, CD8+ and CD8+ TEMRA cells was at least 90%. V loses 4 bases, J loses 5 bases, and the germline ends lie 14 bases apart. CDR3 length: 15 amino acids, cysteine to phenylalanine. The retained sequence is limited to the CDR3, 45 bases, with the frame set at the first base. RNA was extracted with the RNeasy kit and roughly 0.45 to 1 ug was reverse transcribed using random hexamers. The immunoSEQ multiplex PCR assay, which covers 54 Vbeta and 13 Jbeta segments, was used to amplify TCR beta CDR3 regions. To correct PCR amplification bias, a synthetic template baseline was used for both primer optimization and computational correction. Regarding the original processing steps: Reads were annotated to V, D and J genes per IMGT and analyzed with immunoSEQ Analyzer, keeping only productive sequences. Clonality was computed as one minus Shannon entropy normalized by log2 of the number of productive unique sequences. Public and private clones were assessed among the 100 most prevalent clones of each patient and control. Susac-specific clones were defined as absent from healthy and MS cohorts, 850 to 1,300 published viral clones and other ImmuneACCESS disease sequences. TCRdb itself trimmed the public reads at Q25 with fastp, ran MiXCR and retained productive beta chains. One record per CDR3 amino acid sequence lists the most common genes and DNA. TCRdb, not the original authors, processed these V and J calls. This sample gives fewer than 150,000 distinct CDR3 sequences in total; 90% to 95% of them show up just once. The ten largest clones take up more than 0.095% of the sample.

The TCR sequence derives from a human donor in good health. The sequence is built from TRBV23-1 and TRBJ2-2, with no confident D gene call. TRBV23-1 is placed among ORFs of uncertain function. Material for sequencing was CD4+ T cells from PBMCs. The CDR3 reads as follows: CASSPDRGKTGELFF. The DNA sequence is TGCGCCAGCAGTCCTGATCGCGGTAAAACCGGGGAGCTGTTTTTT.